The 26 T cell receptor beta chains reported below all come from one sample, sequenced in a study of cytomegalovirus exposure and HLA in healthy donors. Profiling relied on immunoSEQ multiplex PCR, and the TCRdb table lists in-frame clones only, not all of them. The sample lists hundreds of thousands of clones, 75% to 90% seen once, with roughly 5.7% in the top ten. Source material: PBMCs. Every receptor here comes from a woman aged 18-30 years in good health and CMV-seronegative.

V usage is TRBV6-6 and J usage is TRBJ1-2; tentatively, D is TRBD1 (5 bases). CDR3 length equals 15 residues. Germline CDR1 MNHNY, CDR2 SVGAGI (reference sequence). V was cut by 2 bases and J by 6 bases, with 16 bases left in between. The CDR3 DNA reads TGTGCCAGCAGTTACGGGACCCTCCACCGTAATGGCTACACCTTC. This gives the protein CASSYGTLHRNGYTF.

The CDR3: CASSGLGLSYEQYF. The CDR3 DNA sequence: TGTGCCAGCAGTGGATTGGGACTATCCTACGAGCAGTACTTC. The rearrangement joins TRBV28 to TRBJ2-7, with 7 bases aligning to TRBD2. V dropped 5 bases and J dropped 1; count of bases not matched to a gene: 5. The CDR3 extends over 14 amino acids. Germline CDR1 is MDHEN and CDR2 is SYDVKM.

Of note for this clone: The junction differs from germline at one of its ends, possibly a read error. The gene calls are TRBV28 and TRBJ1-1; D unclear. Germline lookup yields CDR1 MDHEN and CDR2 SYDVKM. CDR3 length: 13 amino acids. In DNA form, the CDR3 reads TGTGCCAGCAGTACCTCACCGAACTCTGAAGCTTTCTTT. It yields the protein CASSTSPNSEAFF.

This sequence joins TRBV7-2 and TRBJ2-7; D is unresolved. V lost 5 bases and J lost 2, with 13 bases in between. Germline V gene lookup returns CDR1 SGHTA and CDR2 FQGNSA. The CDR3 is 14 amino acids. The CDR3 DNA reads as TGTGCCAGCAGCCTCCCCCTCGGCACCTACGAGCAGTACTTC. Protein product: CASSLPLGTYEQYF.

The V and J genes are TRBV28 and TRBJ2-5; 7 nucleotides align to TRBD2. V lost 4 bases, J lost 1 base, and 3 bases stayed unmatched. This CDR3 region has 14 residues. From germline, CDR1 is MDHEN and CDR2 SYDVKM. This CDR3 is CASSSLAVQETQYF. CDR3 nucleotide sequence: TGTGCCAGCAGTTCGCTAGCGGTCCAAGAGACCCAGTACTTC.

The chain is built from TRBV5-4 and TRBJ1-2; TRBD1 matches 9 bases. The CDR3 has 13 residues. Germline-derived CDR1 and CDR2 are SGHNT and YYREEE (reference sequence). The J segment lost 7 bases and the V segment lost 4 bases, leaving 5 bases of the junction unmatched. CDR3 region: CASSGTGYAGYTF. In nucleotides, the CDR3 is TGTGCCAGCAGCGGGACAGGGTATGCTGGCTACACCTTC.

J is TRBJ2-1 and V is TRBV6-5; 8 bases line up with TRBD1. The trim removed 2 bases at V and 0 bases at J, leaving 3 bases unmatched. The CDR3 has 16 residues. CDR1 MNHEY and CDR2 SVGAGI come from the germline V gene. For the CDR3, the DNA is TGTGCCAGCAGTTACCGTACAGGGGGCTCCTACAATGAGCAGTTCTTC. This gives the protein CASSYRTGGSYNEQFF.

The gene calls are TRBV27 and TRBJ2-3, with D tentatively TRBD1 (5 bases). This CDR3 spans 16 amino acids. CDR1 and CDR2 from the germline V gene are MNHEY and SMNVEV (reference sequence). V was pared by 5 bases and J by 3 bases, with 18 bases between. The chain's CDR3 is CASSLRQGGMTDTQYF. The CDR3 DNA reads TGTGCCAGCAGTCTACGGCAGGGTGGGATGACAGATACGCAGTATTTT.

CDR3 sequence: CASSGVAAEQFF. CDR3 nucleotides: TGTGCCAGCAGCGGAGTAGCGGCTGAGCAGTTCTTC. The V gene is TRBV9, the J gene TRBJ2-1; D is possibly TRBD2 (6 bases). This CDR3 is 12 amino acids long. CDR1 SGDLS and CDR2 YYNGEE come from the germline V gene. V dropped 3 bases and J dropped 9 bases, with 10 bases sitting between them.

This clone was recorded a few times. This rearrangement joins TRBV5-6 to TRBJ1-2; TRBD1 might be the D (5 bases). Deletions cut 4 bases from V and 8 bases from J, with 15 bases between. Germline V gene lookup returns CDR1 SGHDT and CDR2 YYEEEE. The CDR3 runs 13 residues. For the CDR3, the DNA is TGTGCCAGCAGCCTCGTGACAGCAGCGGGCTACACCTTC. Residues: CASSLVTAAGYTF.

The V call is TRBV6-1, the J call TRBJ1-1; D might be TRBD1 (5 bases). The CDR3 totals 15 residues. V dropped 0 bases and J dropped 11 bases, with 19 bases sitting between them. Per the germline V gene, CDR1 is MNHNS and CDR2 is SASEGT. The CDR3: CASSEARGTSVGAFF. The DNA of the CDR3 is TGTGCCAGCAGTGAAGCGAGAGGGACTTCGGTCGGGGCTTTCTTT.

The J gene is TRBJ2-3, the V gene TRBV9; D might be TRBD2 (6 bases). This CDR3 contains 14 residues. The ends were cut back, 3 bases at V and 4 bases at J, with 12 bases in the middle. Germline lookup yields CDR1 SGDLS and CDR2 YYNGEE. The CDR3 DNA follows: TGTGCCAGCAGCGCGAACGGGGGAGCAGATACGCAGTATTTT. This sequence encodes CASSANGGADTQYF.

The rearrangement joins TRBV7-9 to TRBJ1-1; 9 bases match TRBD1. V shed 6 bases and J 0 bases; nucleotides not matched to a gene: 5. Germline CDR1 and CDR2: SEHNR and FQNEAQ (reference sequence). The CDR3 covers 15 residues. The CDR3 DNA follows: TGTGCCAGCAGAGGACAGGGGTCCGTGAACACTGAAGCTTTCTTT. It yields the protein CASRGQGSVNTEAFF. Looking up the rest from reference TRBV7-9 and TRBJ1-1 gives the full variable domain: DTGVSQNPRHKITKRGQNVTFRCDPISEHNRLYWYRQTLGQGPEFLTYFQNEAQLEKSRLLSDRFSAERPKGSFSTLEIQRTEQGDSAMYLCASRGQGSVNTEAFFGQGTRLTVV.

V gene TRBV7-2 combines with J gene TRBJ2-7, with 9 bases that match TRBD2. This CDR3 comprises 16 residues. Per germline, CDR1 SGHTA and CDR2 FQGNSA. J lost 2 bases, V lost 3 bases, and 8 bases had no gene match. CDR3 nucleotide sequence: TGTGCCAGCAGCTTTTCGACTAGCGGCCCGACCTACGAGCAGTACTTC. This codes for CASSFSTSGPTYEQYF.

This chain links TRBV30 with TRBJ1-2; no reliable D call. Germline lookup yields CDR1 GTSNPN and CDR2 SVGIG (reference sequence). The length of the CDR3 is 14 residues. Trimming removed 2 bases at V and 3 bases at J, with 13 bases between. The CDR3 nucleotides are TGTGCCTGGAGTACGGCCGGATTCGACTATGGCTACACCTTC. It translates to CAWSTAGFDYGYTF.

The table lists this clone with a count of one. The CDR3 is CASSYTLADPTDTQYF. The CDR3 coding sequence is TGTGCCAGCAGTTACACCCTGGCAGACCCCACAGATACGCAGTATTTT. This chain joins TRBV6-5 and TRBJ2-3; D unclear. The germline V and J ends were trimmed by 2 bases and 2 bases, with 14 bases remaining between them. This CDR3 contains 16 residues. Germline V gene sequence: CDR1 MNHEY, CDR2 SVGAGI.

This clone was detected once. The chain joins TRBV7-2 to TRBJ1-5, with 8 bases that match TRBD1. V shed 5 bases, J shed 3 bases, and the junction held 9 bases outside the gene matches. Per the germline V gene, CDR1 is SGHTA and CDR2 is FQGNSA. This CDR3 has 16 amino acids. The CDR3 sequence: CASSPGTGGFNQPQHF. CDR3 nucleotides: TGTGCCAGCAGCCCCGGGACAGGAGGATTCAATCAGCCCCAGCATTTT.

The gene calls are TRBV18 and TRBJ1-2; D not certain. V lost 4 bases and J lost 6, with 9 bases in between. Germline V lookup: CDR1 KGHSH, CDR2 LQKENI. The CDR3 has 12 residues. The CDR3 protein is CASSRVGDGYTF. The CDR3 DNA sequence: TGTGCCAGCTCACGAGTAGGTGATGGCTACACCTTC.

This sequence joins TRBV4-1 and TRBJ2-1; TRBD2 agrees at 8 bases. Trimming at V came to 1 base and at J to 1 base, leaving 6 bases not matched to a gene. The germline V gene has CDR1 MGHRA and CDR2 YSYEKL. CDR3 length: 17 residues. The CDR3 DNA reads as TGCGCCAGCAGCCAAGGCGGGGCGGGGGGATCCTACAATGAGCAGTTCTTC. Protein product: CASSQGGAGGSYNEQFF.

The chain employs TRBV18 and TRBJ2-5; 9 nucleotides match TRBD2. The CDR3 spans 15 residues. The V gene end was trimmed by 2 bases and the J gene end by 4 bases; junction bases not matched to a gene: 5. Germline V CDR1 and CDR2: KGHSH, LQKENI. The CDR3 nucleotides read TGTGCCAGCTCACCATCTGCGGGAGGGCGAGAGACCCAGTACTTC. The encoded protein is CASSPSAGGRETQYF.

This clone was picked up one time. This chain links TRBV2 with TRBJ2-7; possible D gene TRBD2, 5 bases. The CDR3 sequence is 12 residues long. Per germline, CDR1 SNHLY and CDR2 FYNNEI. Trimming removed 6 bases at V and 6 bases at J, with 12 bases between. CDR3 sequence (DNA): TGTGCCAGCAGCCCCTCTAGCAGCGAGCAGTACTTC. Translation gives CASSPSSSEQYF.

The chain is built from TRBV28 and TRBJ2-7, with TRBD1 matching 10 bases. In germline, CDR1 is MDHEN, CDR2 SYDVKM. The length of the CDR3 is 15 residues. The ends lost 5 bases at V and 7 bases at J; junction bases unmatched: 11. CDR3 sequence: CASSTGQGGIEEQYF. CDR3 coding DNA: TGTGCCAGCAGTACTGGACAGGGGGGGATTGAAGAGCAGTACTTC.

The genes are TRBV19 and TRBJ2-5; D is possibly TRBD1 or TRBD2 (5 bases each). The germline V gene has CDR1 LNHDA and CDR2 SQIVND (reference sequence). This CDR3 spans 15 amino acids. V lost 6 bases and J lost 1, with 15 bases in between. In DNA form, the CDR3 reads TGTGCCAGTAGCCCGGTGAGAGGGGTCCAAGAGACCCAGTACTTC. Encoded protein: CASSPVRGVQETQYF. Variable domain in full (rest from reference TRBV19 and TRBJ2-5): DGGITQSPKYLFRKEGQNVTLSCEQNLNHDAMYWYRQDPGQGLRLIYYSQIVNDFQKGDIAEGYSVSREKKESFPLTVTSAQKNPTAFYLCASSPVRGVQETQYFGPGTRLLVL.

This clone was seen only once. The chain joins TRBV9 to TRBJ2-2; possibly TRBD1 for D (6 bases). This CDR3 has 17 residues. Deletions cut 0 bases from V and 4 bases from J, with 16 bases between. The V gene's germline CDR1 is SGDLS and CDR2 YYNGEE. The CDR3 spells CASSVGDVGASTGELFF. The CDR3 DNA is TGTGCCAGCAGCGTAGGAGATGTGGGGGCGAGCACCGGGGAGCTGTTTTTT.

This clone was recorded only once. This chain connects TRBV4-1 to TRBJ2-1; 13 bases align to TRBD2. There are 18 residues in the CDR3. Germline assignment: CDR1 MGHRA and CDR2 YSYEKL. J lost 1 base, V lost 2 bases, and 5 bases had no gene match. CDR3 amino acids: CASSQWTSGSGSYNEQFF. The CDR3 DNA reads as TGCGCCAGCAGCCAATGGACTAGCGGGAGCGGTTCCTACAATGAGCAGTTCTTC.

The rearrangement uses TRBV7-9 and TRBJ1-2; no clear D gene. Germline V gene data show CDR1 as SEHNR and CDR2 as FQNEAQ (reference sequence). This CDR3 has 17 residues. V was pared by 1 base and J by 4 bases, with 19 bases between. The chain's CDR3 is CASSLEGPIGAPYGYTF. CDR3 coding DNA: TGTGCCAGCAGCTTAGAAGGACCGATCGGAGCACCCTATGGCTACACCTTC.